This is a list of T cell receptor beta chains from one sample in a study of blood T cell repertoires in COVID-19. Some clones are missing from TCRdb's copy, which holds only in-frame ones; the method was immunoSEQ multiplex PCR. The sample records 210,000 or so clones, under 90% being singletons. Sequenced: PBMCs or T cells enriched from blood (not recorded which). These receptors all stem from a woman aged 45-60 years with acute COVID-19. CDR3s include the opening cysteine and the closing phenylalanine or tryptophan. Fields, in order: J gene, V gene, D gene, clone size, CDR3 DNA, CDR3 protein. A D gene is named only where the DNA matches it firmly. Expanded clones are given a class, and other clones once, few, many or no size at all.

>TRBJ2-7|TRBV28|-|-
TGTGCCAGCAGTTTGCCCTGGGCCGCCGAGCAGTACTTC
CASSLPWAAEQYF
>TRBJ2-7|TRBV6-2/TRBV6-3|-|-
TGTGCCAGCAGTCCCCACTACGAGCAGTACTTC
CASSPHYEQYF
>TRBJ2-7|TRBV10-3|TRBD2|-
TGTGCCACCACCGGGACTAGCGGGAGAGGTTCCTACGAGCAGTACTTC
CATTGTSGRGSYEQYF
>TRBJ2-3|TRBV7-9|-|once
TGTGCCAGCAGCTTAGTGGGGGCTACAGATACGCAGTATTTT
CASSLVGATDTQYF
>TRBJ2-3|TRBV11-3|-|-
TGTGCCAGCAGTTTAGGACTCACTCCACCCCTGTATTTT
CASSLGLTPPLYF
>TRBJ1-5|TRBV5-1|-|-
TGCGCCAGCAGCTTGGGACAGGTCAATCAGCCCCAGCATTTT
CASSLGQVNQPQHF
>TRBJ2-1|TRBV4-2|TRBD2|-
TGTGCCAGCAGCCAGGCGGCGGGAGTGGGCTATGAGCAGTTCTTC
CASSQAAGVGYEQFF
>TRBJ2-2|TRBV5-6|TRBD2|few
TGTGCCAGCACTCTAGCGGGAGGCGGGGCCGGGGAGCTGTTTTTT
CASTLAGGGAGELFF
>TRBJ1-5|TRBV27|-|-
TGTGCCAGCACCCAACCCCCAGGGCCACCCAATCAGCCCCAGCATTTT
CASTQPPGPPNQPQHF
>TRBJ1-2|TRBV19|-|-
TGTGCCAGCACCGATGACAGGTTTTATGGCTACACCTTC
CASTDDRFYGYTF
>TRBJ2-3|TRBV5-6|-|-
TGTGCCAGCAGCTTGGCCACAAGTGGAGATACGCAGTATTTT
CASSLATSGDTQYF
>TRBJ2-3|TRBV11-3|TRBD2|-
TGTGCCAGCAGCCCCGGACTAGCGGGAGCAGATACGCAGTATTTT
CASSPGLAGADTQYF
>TRBJ2-5|TRBV18|-|-
TGTGCCAGCTCACCACAACAGGGAGAGACCCAGTACTTC
CASSPQQGETQYF
>TRBJ1-5|TRBV6-5|-|-
TGTGCCAGCAGTTACCCCACTGTGGTTCGGGGTCAGCCCCAGCATTTT
CASSYPTVVRGQPQHF
>TRBJ2-3|TRBV7-9|-|once
TGTGCCAGCAGCCCAAAACGCAGGGACACAGATACGCAGTATTTT
CASSPKRRDTDTQYF
>TRBJ2-2|TRBV7-2|TRBD2|-
TGTGCCAGCAGTTCTAGCGGAACCCTGAACACCGGGGAGCTGTTTTTT
CASSSSGTLNTGELFF
>TRBJ2-7|TRBV5-1|TRBD1|-
TGCGCCAGCAGCTTAGACAGGGGGGACGAGCAGTACTTC
CASSLDRGDEQYF
>TRBJ1-6|TRBV12-5|-|-
TGTGCTAGTGGTCCTCCTGGGGGGTCCTATAATTCACCCCTCCACTTT
CASGPPGGSYNSPLHF
>TRBJ1-5|TRBV7-9|-|many
TGTGCCAGCAGCCAACTAAATCAGCCCCAGCATTTT
CASSQLNQPQHF
>TRBJ2-1|TRBV28|-|-
TGTGCCAGCAGTTTACGGGAGTATAGTGAGCAGTTCTTC
CASSLREYSEQFF
>TRBJ1-6|TRBV30|TRBD1|-
TGTGCCTGGGCGACAGGGGTTTGGTCACCCCTCCACTTT
CAWATGVWSPLHF
>TRBJ2-2|TRBV4-3|-|few
TGCGCCAGCAGCCAAGAGTTCACAGGGAACACCGGGGAGCTGTTTTTT
CASSQEFTGNTGELFF
>TRBJ2-3|TRBV24-1|-|-
TGTGCCACCAGTCGTACAGATACGCAGTATTTT
CATSRTDTQYF
>TRBJ1-1|TRBV18|TRBD1|few
TGTGCCAGCTCACCACTCCAGGGGGCAAGTACTGAAGCTTTCTTT
CASSPLQGASTEAFF
>TRBJ2-3|TRBV24-1|-|-
TGTGCCACCAGATCGGCAGGGGCGATGGATACGCAGTATTTT
CATRSAGAMDTQYF
>TRBJ2-5|TRBV28|TRBD2|-
TGTGCCAGCAGTTTTGAGCGGCTAGCGGGAGGATACCAAGAGACCCAGTACTTC
CASSFERLAGGYQETQYF
>TRBJ2-1|TRBV11-2|TRBD1|-
TGTGCCAGCAGCTTAGGTGGGACAGGGTCCGTCAATGAGCAGTTCTTC
CASSLGGTGSVNEQFF
>TRBJ1-5|TRBV7-2|TRBD1|-
TGTGCCAGCAGCCCGGACAGGGGGTACAATCAGCCCCAGCATTTT
CASSPDRGYNQPQHF
>TRBJ2-5|TRBV7-2|-|once
TGTGCCAGCAGCTTAAATCCAGCGCAAGAGACCCAGTACTTC
CASSLNPAQETQYF
>TRBJ1-2|TRBV19|TRBD1|-
TGTGCCAGTAGGACGGGACAGGGGGGATATGGCTACACCTTC
CASRTGQGGYGYTF
>TRBJ2-7|TRBV11-3|-|few
TGTGCCAGCAGCTTAGAGCACAGCTCCTACGAGCAGTACTTC
CASSLEHSSYEQYF
>TRBJ1-6|TRBV9|-|-
TGTGCCAGCAGTGACTACTCCTATAATTCACCCCTCCACTTT
CASSDYSYNSPLHF
>TRBJ1-2|TRBV6-6|TRBD1|-
TGTGCCAGCAGTTACCTTGGACAGGGGATGGGTGGCTACACCTTC
CASSYLGQGMGGYTF
>TRBJ2-1|TRBV24-1|-|once
TGTGCCACCAGGCAGTCAGATGAGCAGTTCTTC
CATRQSDEQFF
>TRBJ2-3|TRBV5-6|-|-
TGTGCCAGCAGCTTGAAGTTGCGCCTAGCGCCCACAGATACGCAGTATTTT
CASSLKLRLAPTDTQYF
>TRBJ2-5|TRBV18|-|once
TGTGCCAGCTCACCAGGAGGCGGGGAGACCCAGTACTTC
CASSPGGGETQYF
>TRBJ1-2|TRBV30|-|-
TGTGCCTGGTTTACTAACTATGGCTACACCTTC
CAWFTNYGYTF
>TRBJ2-7|TRBV27|TRBD2|-
TGTGCCAGCAGTTTACCGGGACTAGCGGGAGGGCCACACGAGCAGTACTTC
CASSLPGLAGGPHEQYF
>TRBJ1-6|TRBV21-1|-|-
TGTGCCAGCAGCACTTGCAGGGTAAGGGATTCACCCCTCCACTTT
CASSTCRVRDSPLHF
>TRBJ2-1|TRBV9|-|-
TGTGCCAGCAGCGTAGACCGTAGCGGAGGGGGCCCCTACAATGAGCAGTTCTTC
CASSVDRSGGGPYNEQFF
>TRBJ2-7|TRBV14|-|-
TGTGCCAGCAGATCCAGGGTCTCCTACGAGCAGTACTTC
CASRSRVSYEQYF
>TRBJ2-3|TRBV18|TRBD2|-
TGTGCCAGCTCTCCTACTAGCGGGGCAGTCACAGATACGCAGTATTTT
CASSPTSGAVTDTQYF
>TRBJ2-7|TRBV28|TRBD2|-
TGTGCCAGCAGTTTGGCTAGCGGGACCTACGAGCAGTACTTC
CASSLASGTYEQYF
>TRBJ2-1|TRBV19|TRBD1|-
TGTGCCAGTAGCCAGACAGGGGGTGGAAATGAGCAGTTCTTC
CASSQTGGGNEQFF
>TRBJ1-4|TRBV7-2|-|-
TGTGCCAGCAGCCCTGGGAGTAACAGAGAACCTAAAAAACTGTTTTTT
CASSPGSNREPKKLFF
>TRBJ2-1|TRBV11-2|-|-
TGTGCCAGCAGCAGCAGGGGGGCTAGCTCCTACAATGAGCAGTTCTTC
CASSSRGASSYNEQFF
>TRBJ1-1|TRBV5-4|TRBD1|-
TGTGCCAGCAGCGCAAGCTGGGACAGGGACACTGAAGCTTTCTTT
CASSASWDRDTEAFF
>TRBJ2-7|TRBV30|TRBD1|-
TGTGCCTGGAGTGTAGGGACAGGGTTCTACGAGCAGTACTTC
CAWSVGTGFYEQYF
>TRBJ2-1|TRBV11-2|-|-
TGTGCCAGCAGCTTACCGCCTGTGCAGGACAATGAGCAGTTCTTC
CASSLPPVQDNEQFF
>TRBJ2-2|TRBV2|-|-
TGTGCCAGCAGTGTAATTGACACCGGGGAGCTGTTTTTT
CASSVIDTGELFF
>TRBJ1-1|TRBV19|TRBD1|-
TGTGCCAGTCGGGACAGGGTTCCCACGGACACTGAAGCTTTCTTT
CASRDRVPTDTEAFF
>TRBJ2-7|TRBV11-3|TRBD2|-
TGTGCCAGCAGCTCTTTAGCGGGGGGCTACGAGCAGTACTTC
CASSSLAGGYEQYF
>TRBJ1-4|TRBV7-9|TRBD1|-
TGTGCCAGCAGCACGGGACAGGGGCCGGCGGAAAAACTGTTTTTT
CASSTGQGPAEKLFF